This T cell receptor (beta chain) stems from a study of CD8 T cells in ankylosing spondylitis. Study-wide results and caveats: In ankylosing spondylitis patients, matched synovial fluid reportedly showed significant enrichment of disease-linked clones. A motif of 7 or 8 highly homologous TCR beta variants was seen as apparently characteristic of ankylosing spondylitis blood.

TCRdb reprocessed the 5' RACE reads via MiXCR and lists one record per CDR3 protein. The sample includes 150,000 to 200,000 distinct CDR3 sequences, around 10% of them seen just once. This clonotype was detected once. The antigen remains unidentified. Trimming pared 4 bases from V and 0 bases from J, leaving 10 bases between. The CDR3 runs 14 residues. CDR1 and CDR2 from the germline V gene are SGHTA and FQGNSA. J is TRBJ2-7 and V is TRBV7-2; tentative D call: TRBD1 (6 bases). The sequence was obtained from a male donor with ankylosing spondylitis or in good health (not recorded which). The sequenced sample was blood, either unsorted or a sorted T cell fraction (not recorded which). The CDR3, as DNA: TGTGCCAGCAGCTCGCGGACAGCCTCCTACGAGCAGTACTTC. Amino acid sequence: CASSSRTASYEQYF.